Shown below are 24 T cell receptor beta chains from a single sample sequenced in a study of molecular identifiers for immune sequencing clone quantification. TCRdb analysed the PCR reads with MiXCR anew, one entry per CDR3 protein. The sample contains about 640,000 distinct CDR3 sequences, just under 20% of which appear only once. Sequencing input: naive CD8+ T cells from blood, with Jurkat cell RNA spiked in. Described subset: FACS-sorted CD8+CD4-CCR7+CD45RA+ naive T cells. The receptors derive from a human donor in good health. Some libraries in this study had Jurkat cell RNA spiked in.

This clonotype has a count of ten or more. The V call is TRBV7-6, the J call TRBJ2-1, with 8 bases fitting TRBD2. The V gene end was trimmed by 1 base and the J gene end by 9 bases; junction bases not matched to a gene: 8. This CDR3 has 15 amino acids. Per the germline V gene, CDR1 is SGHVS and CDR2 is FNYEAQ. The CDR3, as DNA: TGTGCCAGCAGCTTAGATCCAGGCGCGGGGGGTGAGCAGTTCTTC. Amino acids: CASSLDPGAGGEQFF.

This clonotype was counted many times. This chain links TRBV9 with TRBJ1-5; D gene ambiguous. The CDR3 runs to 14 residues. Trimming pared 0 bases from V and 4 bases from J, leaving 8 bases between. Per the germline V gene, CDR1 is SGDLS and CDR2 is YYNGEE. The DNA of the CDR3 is TGTGCCAGCAGCGTAGAGGCAGAGAATCAGCCCCAGCATTTT. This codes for CASSVEAENQPQHF.

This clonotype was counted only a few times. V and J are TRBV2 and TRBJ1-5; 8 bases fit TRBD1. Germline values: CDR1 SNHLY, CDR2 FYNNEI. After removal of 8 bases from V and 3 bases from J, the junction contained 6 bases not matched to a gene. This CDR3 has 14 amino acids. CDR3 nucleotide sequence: TGTGCCAGCTTGGACAGGGTGGACAATCAGCCCCAGCATTTT. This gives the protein CASLDRVDNQPQHF.

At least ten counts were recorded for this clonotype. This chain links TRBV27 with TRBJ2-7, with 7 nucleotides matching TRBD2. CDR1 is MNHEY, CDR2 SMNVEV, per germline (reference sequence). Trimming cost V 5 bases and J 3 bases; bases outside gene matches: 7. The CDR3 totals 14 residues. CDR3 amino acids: CASSASTGGYEQYF. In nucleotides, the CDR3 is TGTGCCAGCAGTGCGTCCACGGGGGGCTACGAGCAGTACTTC.

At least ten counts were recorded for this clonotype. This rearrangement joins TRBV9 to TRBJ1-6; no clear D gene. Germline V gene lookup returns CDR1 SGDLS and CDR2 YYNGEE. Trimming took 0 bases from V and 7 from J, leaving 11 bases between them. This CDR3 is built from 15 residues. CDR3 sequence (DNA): TGTGCCAGCAGCGTAGATGACGGCCGCAATTCACCCCTCCACTTT. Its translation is CASSVDDGRNSPLHF. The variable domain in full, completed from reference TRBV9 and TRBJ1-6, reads DSGVTQTPKHLITATGQRVTLRCSPRSGDLSVYWYQQSLDQGLQFLIQYYNGEERAKGNILERFSAQQFPDLHSELNLSSLELGDSALYFCASSVDDGRNSPLHFGNGTRLTVT.

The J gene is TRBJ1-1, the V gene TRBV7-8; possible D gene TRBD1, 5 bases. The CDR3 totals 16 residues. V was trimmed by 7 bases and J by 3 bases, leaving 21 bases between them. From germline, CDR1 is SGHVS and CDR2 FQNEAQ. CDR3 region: CASKVGSGGGDTEAFF. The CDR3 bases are TGTGCCAGCAAAGTAGGTTCGGGCGGGGGAGACACTGAAGCTTTCTTT.

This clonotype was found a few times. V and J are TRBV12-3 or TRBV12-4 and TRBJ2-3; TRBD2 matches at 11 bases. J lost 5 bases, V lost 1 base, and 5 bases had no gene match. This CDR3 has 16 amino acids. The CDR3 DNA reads TGTGCCAGCAGTTTAGGTCCTAGCGGGGGGATAGATACGCAGTATTTT. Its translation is CASSLGPSGGIDTQYF.

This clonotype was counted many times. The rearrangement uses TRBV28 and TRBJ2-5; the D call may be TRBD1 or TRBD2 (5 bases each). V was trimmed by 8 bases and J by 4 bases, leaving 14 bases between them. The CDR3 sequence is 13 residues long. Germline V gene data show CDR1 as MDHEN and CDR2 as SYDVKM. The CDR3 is CASLPGQGETQYF. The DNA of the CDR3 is TGTGCCAGCCTCCCGGGGCAGGGAGAGACCCAGTACTTC.

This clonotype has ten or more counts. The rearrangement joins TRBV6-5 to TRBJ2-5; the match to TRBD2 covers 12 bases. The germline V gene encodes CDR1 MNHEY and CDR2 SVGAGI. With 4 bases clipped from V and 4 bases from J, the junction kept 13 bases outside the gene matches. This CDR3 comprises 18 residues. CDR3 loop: CASSSTGLAGTMSETQYF. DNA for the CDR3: TGTGCCAGCAGTTCGACAGGACTAGCGGGAACTATGTCAGAGACCCAGTACTTC.

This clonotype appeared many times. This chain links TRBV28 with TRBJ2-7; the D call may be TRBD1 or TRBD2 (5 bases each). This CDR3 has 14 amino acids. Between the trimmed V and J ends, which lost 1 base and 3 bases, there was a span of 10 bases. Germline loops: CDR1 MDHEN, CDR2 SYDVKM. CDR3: CASSLSGTFYEQYF. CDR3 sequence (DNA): TGTGCCAGCAGTTTATCCGGGACCTTCTACGAGCAGTACTTC. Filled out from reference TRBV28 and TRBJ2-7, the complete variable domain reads DVKVTQSSRYLVKRTGEKVFLECVQDMDHENMFWYRQDPGLGLRLIYFSYDVKMKEKGDIPEGYSVSREKKERFSLILESASTNQTSMYLCASSLSGTFYEQYFGPGTRLTVT.

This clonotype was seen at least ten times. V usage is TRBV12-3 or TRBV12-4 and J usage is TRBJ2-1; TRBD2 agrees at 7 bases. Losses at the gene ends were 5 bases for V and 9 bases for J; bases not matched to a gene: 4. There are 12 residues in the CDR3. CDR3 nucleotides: TGTGCCAGCAGTCCCCAGCGGGGTGAGCAGTTCTTC. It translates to CASSPQRGEQFF.

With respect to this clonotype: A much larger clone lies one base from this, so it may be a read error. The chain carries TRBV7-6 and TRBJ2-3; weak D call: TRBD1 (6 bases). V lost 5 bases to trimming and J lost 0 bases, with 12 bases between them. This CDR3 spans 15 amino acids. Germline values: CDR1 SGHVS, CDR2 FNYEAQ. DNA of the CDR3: TGTGCCAGCAGCATAGGACAGATTAGCACAGATACGCAGTATTTT. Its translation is CASSIGQISTDTQYF.

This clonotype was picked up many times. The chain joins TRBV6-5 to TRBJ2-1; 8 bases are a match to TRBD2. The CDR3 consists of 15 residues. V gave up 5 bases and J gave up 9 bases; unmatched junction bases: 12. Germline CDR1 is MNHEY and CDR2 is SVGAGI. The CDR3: CASSPYRGGQGEQFF. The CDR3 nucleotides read TGTGCCAGCAGTCCCTATCGGGGGGGGCAAGGTGAGCAGTTCTTC.

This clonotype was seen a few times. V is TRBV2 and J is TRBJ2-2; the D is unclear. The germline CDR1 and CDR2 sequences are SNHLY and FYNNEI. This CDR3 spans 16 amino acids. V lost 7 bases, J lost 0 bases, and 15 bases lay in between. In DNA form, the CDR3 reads TGTGCCAGCATAGGGTTAGAAAAATCGAACACCGGGGAGCTGTTTTTT. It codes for CASIGLEKSNTGELFF.

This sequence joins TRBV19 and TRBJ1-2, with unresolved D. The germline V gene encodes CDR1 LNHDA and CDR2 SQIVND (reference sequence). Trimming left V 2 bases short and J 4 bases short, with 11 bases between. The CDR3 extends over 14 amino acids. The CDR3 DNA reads TGTGCCAGTAGTATAAGAGGGAGAGGCTATGGCTACACCTTC. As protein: CASSIRGRGYGYTF.

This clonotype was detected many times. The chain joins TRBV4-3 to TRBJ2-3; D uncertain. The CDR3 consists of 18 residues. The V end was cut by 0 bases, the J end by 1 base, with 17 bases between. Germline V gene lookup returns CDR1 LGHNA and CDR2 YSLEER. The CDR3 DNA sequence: TGCGCCAGCAGCCAAGATCTCGGGCCCCGGGCGGGCACAGATACGCAGTATTTT. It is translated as CASSQDLGPRAGTDTQYF.

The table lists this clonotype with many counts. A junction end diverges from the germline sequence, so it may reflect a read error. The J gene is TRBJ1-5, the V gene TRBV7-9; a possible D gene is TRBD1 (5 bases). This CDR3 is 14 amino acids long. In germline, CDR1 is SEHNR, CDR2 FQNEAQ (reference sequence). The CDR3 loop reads CASSPGRLNRPQHF. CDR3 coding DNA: TGTGCCAGCAGCCCGGGACGGCTTAATCGGCCCCAGCATTTT.

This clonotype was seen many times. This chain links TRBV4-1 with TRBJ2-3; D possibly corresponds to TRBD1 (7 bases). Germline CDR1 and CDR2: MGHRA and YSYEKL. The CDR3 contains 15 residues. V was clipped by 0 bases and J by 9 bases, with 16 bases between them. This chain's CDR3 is CASSQDPSRGATQYF. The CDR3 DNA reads TGCGCCAGCAGCCAAGACCCCTCCAGGGGGGCAACGCAGTATTTT.

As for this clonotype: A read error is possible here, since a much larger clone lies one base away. The DNA of the CDR3 is TGTGCCAGCAGCAACGACGGACTAGCCAGCGAGCAGTACTTC. This sequence encodes CASSNDGLASEQYF. This chain connects TRBV21-1 to TRBJ2-7; TRBD2 is taken as the D call from the table, unchecked against the DNA. TRBV21-1 is recorded as a pseudogene. The CDR3 length is 14 residues.

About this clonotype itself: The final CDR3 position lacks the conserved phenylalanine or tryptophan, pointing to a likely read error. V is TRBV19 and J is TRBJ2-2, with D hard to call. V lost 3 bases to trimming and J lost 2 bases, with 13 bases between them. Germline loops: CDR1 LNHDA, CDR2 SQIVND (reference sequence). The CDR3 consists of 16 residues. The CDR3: CASSIPIYRNTGELFS. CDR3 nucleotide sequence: TGTGCCAGTAGTATCCCGATTTACAGAAACACCGGGGAGCTGTTTTCT.

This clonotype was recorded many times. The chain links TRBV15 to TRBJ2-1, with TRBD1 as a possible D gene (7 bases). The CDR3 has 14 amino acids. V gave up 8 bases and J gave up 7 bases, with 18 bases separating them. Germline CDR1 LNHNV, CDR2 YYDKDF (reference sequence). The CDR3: CATFGRGGGNEQFF. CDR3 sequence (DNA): TGTGCCACCTTCGGGAGAGGGGGCGGGAATGAGCAGTTCTTC.

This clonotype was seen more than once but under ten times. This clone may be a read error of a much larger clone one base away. Here the CDR3 DNA reads TGTGCCGGGTTTTCAGGCGATACGCGGTATTTT. This codes for CAGFSGDTRYF. The genes are TRBV30 and TRBJ2-3; D gene ambiguous. The CDR3 runs to 11 residues. The germline V gene has CDR1 GTSNPN and CDR2 SVGIG (reference sequence).

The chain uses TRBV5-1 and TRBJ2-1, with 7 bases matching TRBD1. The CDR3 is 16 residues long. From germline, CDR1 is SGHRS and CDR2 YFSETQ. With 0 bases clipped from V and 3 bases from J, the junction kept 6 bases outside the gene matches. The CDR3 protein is CASSLEAGGDYNEQFF. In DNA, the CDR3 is TGCGCCAGCAGCTTGGAGGCAGGGGGAGACTACAATGAGCAGTTCTTC.

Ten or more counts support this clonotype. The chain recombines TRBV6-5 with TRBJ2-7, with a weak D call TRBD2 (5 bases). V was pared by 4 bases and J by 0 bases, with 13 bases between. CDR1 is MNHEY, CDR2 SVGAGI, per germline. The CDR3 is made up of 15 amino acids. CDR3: CASSLGRESSYEQYF. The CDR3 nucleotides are TGTGCCAGCAGTTTGGGTAGGGAGAGCTCCTACGAGCAGTACTTC.